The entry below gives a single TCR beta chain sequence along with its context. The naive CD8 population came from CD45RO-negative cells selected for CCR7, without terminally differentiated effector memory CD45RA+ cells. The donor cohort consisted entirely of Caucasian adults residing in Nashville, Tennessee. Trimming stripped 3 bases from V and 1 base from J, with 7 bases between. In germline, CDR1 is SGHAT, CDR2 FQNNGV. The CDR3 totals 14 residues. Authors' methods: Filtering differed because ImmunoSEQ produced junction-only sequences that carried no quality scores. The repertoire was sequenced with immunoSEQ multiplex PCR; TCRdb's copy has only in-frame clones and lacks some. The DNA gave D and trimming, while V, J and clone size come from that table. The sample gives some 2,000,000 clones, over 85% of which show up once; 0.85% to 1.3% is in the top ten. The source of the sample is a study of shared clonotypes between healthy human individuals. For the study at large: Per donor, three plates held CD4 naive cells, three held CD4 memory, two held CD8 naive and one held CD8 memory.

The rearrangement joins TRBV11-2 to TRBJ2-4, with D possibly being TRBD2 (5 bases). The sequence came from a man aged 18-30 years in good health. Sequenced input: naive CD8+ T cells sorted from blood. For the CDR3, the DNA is TGTGCCAGCAGCTTCGGACTCGCCAAAAACATTCAGTACTTC. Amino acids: CASSFGLAKNIQYF.